Each of the 30 T cell receptor beta chains below was sequenced from the same sample in a study of blood T cell repertoires in COVID-19. Assay: immunoSEQ multiplex PCR; the TCRdb copy retains only in-frame clones and omits some. The repertoire holds under 150,000 clones, with about four fifths as singletons. Sequenced input: peripheral blood. All receptors come from a man of 80 years or more with acute or convalescent COVID-19.

This clone was detected ten times or more. This chain uses TRBV6-5 with TRBJ1-4; 7 bases are a match to TRBD1. The V segment lost 0 bases and the J segment 8 bases; nucleotides outside the gene matches: 6. The length of the CDR3 is 15 residues. The germline V gene has CDR1 MNHEY and CDR2 SVGAGI. CDR3 residues: CASSYSDRVWEKLFF. DNA for the CDR3: TGTGCCAGCAGTTACTCAGACAGGGTGTGGGAAAAACTGTTTTTT.

As regards this clone: Additional DNA sequences in this sample encode the identical CDR3. This chain uses TRBV5-1 with TRBJ1-1; 11 bases align to TRBD1. The V and J ends lost 4 bases and 5 bases, in that order; junction bases with no gene match: 4. This CDR3 is built from 14 residues. Germline assignment: CDR1 SGHRS and CDR2 YFSETQ. CDR3 nucleotide sequence: TGCGCCAGCAGCCCAGGGACAGGGGGAACTGAAGCTTTCTTT. It codes for CASSPGTGGTEAFF.

CDR3 nucleotide sequence: TGTGCCAGCAGTACCGCCAGGGCCGCTTGGGCCAATCAGCCCCAGCATTTT. Amino acids: CASSTARAAWANQPQHF. The chain is built from TRBV27 and TRBJ1-5; a possible D gene is TRBD1 (5 bases). The germline gives CDR1 MNHEY, CDR2 SMNVEV (reference sequence). With 5 bases removed from V and 3 bases from J, the gap between germline ends came to 20 bases. This CDR3 spans 17 amino acids.

The chain has TRBV7-2 and TRBJ1-2, with D tentatively TRBD1 (5 bases). V was trimmed by 1 base and J by 4 bases, leaving 13 bases between them. The germline V gene has CDR1 SGHTA and CDR2 FQGNSA. The length of the CDR3 is 15 residues. The CDR3 protein is CASSLELGRAYGYTF. In DNA, the CDR3 is TGTGCCAGCAGCTTAGAGTTGGGCAGGGCCTATGGCTACACCTTC.

This clone was observed a handful of times. The rearrangement uses TRBV2 and TRBJ1-1, with a tentative D call TRBD1 (6 bases). Between the trimmed V and J ends, which lost 7 bases and 4 bases, there was a span of 19 bases. The CDR3 has 15 residues. Per the germline V gene, CDR1 is SNHLY and CDR2 is FYNNEI. The CDR3 is CASKGELRMITEAFF. The CDR3 bases are TGTGCCAGCAAGGGGGAGTTACGGATGATCACTGAAGCTTTCTTT.

This chain connects TRBV3-1 (or the pseudogene TRBV3-2) to TRBJ2-5; tentatively, D is TRBD1 (6 bases). Looked up from germline, CDR1 is LGHDT and CDR2 is YNNKEL (reference sequence). The ends were cut back, 0 bases at V and 2 bases at J, with 13 bases in the middle. The CDR3 runs 16 residues. The CDR3 DNA is TGTGCCAGCAGCCAAGATGAGACAGGTGATCAAGAGACCCAGTACTTC. Translated: CASSQDETGDQETQYF.

V gene TRBV14 combines with J gene TRBJ2-1, with TRBD1 as a possible D gene (6 bases). In germline, CDR1 is SGHDN, CDR2 FVKESK. CDR3 length: 13 amino acids. V lost 3 bases to trimming and J lost 6 bases, with 9 bases between them. CDR3 region: CASSQDRLNEQFF. The CDR3 bases are TGTGCCAGCAGCCAGGACAGACTCAATGAGCAGTTCTTC.

CDR3 residues: CASSQDLWAIKQYF. As DNA, the CDR3 is TGTGCCAGCAGCCAAGATCTCTGGGCTATCAAGCAGTACTTC. This chain connects TRBV3-1 (or the pseudogene TRBV3-2) to TRBJ2-7, with no clear D. Per the germline V gene, CDR1 is LGHDT and CDR2 is YNNKEL (reference sequence). The V gene lost 0 bases and the J gene lost 8 bases, with 14 bases spanning the gap. CDR3 length: 14 amino acids.

The V gene is TRBV28, the J gene TRBJ2-1; 7 bases are shared with TRBD2. This CDR3 comprises 13 residues. The V gene end was trimmed by 5 bases and the J gene end by 7 bases; junction bases not matched to a gene: 5. Germline V lookup: CDR1 MDHEN, CDR2 SYDVKM. Written as DNA, the CDR3 is TGTGCCAGCAGTAGCGGGGAGGCGAATGAGCAGTTCTTC. Its translation: CASSSGEANEQFF.

The chain combines TRBV28 with TRBJ1-4; D not certain. Germline lookup yields CDR1 MDHEN and CDR2 SYDVKM. The CDR3 covers 15 residues. V lost 5 bases and J 0 bases, leaving 10 bases between the germline ends. CDR3 coding DNA: TGTGCCAGCAGTCCCCTCGGGACAACTAATGAAAAACTGTTTTTT. Amino acids: CASSPLGTTNEKLFF.

CDR3 sequence reads: CSVVRGGGHEQYF. DNA for the CDR3: TGCAGCGTTGTCAGGGGCGGGGGTCACGAGCAGTACTTC. The gene calls are TRBV29-1 and TRBJ2-7; weak D call: TRBD2 (7 bases). Trimming stripped 4 bases from V and 5 bases from J, with 15 bases between. The CDR3 loop spans 13 amino acids. In germline, CDR1 is SQVTM, CDR2 ANQGSEA.

This chain connects TRBV2 to TRBJ2-2; 9 bases align to TRBD1. The trim removed 5 bases at V and 5 bases at J, leaving 9 bases unmatched. CDR1 and CDR2 (germline): SNHLY, FYNNEI. This CDR3 is built from 16 residues. The CDR3 is CASSLKSTGGTGELFF. CDR3 coding DNA: TGTGCCAGCAGTCTAAAATCGACAGGGGGAACCGGGGAGCTGTTTTTT.

V is TRBV27 and J is TRBJ1-2; no clear D gene. This CDR3 region has 13 residues. In germline, CDR1 is MNHEY, CDR2 SMNVEV (reference sequence). Deletions cut 2 bases from V and 4 bases from J, with 8 bases between. CDR3 DNA: TGTGCCAGCAGTTTAGGGTCGGGCTATGGCTACACCTTC. It is translated as CASSLGSGYGYTF.

This clone was seen only a few times. The chain has TRBV28 and TRBJ1-2, with a tentative D call TRBD1 (5 bases). The CDR3 is 14 residues long. Per the germline V gene, CDR1 is MDHEN and CDR2 is SYDVKM. V lost 3 bases and J lost 0, with 8 bases in between. The CDR3 region has the DNA TGTGCCAGCAGTTTGGGGGGGGCTAACTATGGCTACACCTTC. Its translation: CASSLGGANYGYTF.

V usage is TRBV9 and J usage is TRBJ1-1, with 8 bases aligning to TRBD1. Germline CDR1 reads SGDLS; CDR2 reads YYNGEE. The trim removed 1 base at V and 5 bases at J, leaving 4 bases unmatched. The CDR3 is made up of 14 amino acids. CDR3 coding DNA: TGTGCCAGCAGCGTAAGGACAGGGCTAACTGAAGCTTTCTTT. Amino acid sequence: CASSVRTGLTEAFF.

The V and J genes are TRBV7-9 and TRBJ1-6, with a possible D match to TRBD1 (6 bases). The CDR3 extends over 15 amino acids. The V end lost 4 bases, the J end lost 2 bases, and 9 bases lay between the germline ends. The germline V gene encodes CDR1 SEHNR and CDR2 FQNEAQ (reference sequence). CDR3 nucleotide sequence: TGTGCCAGCAGCTCACAGGGAACCTATAATTCACCCCTCCACTTT. Translation: CASSSQGTYNSPLHF.

The chain combines TRBV2 with TRBJ2-3; D uncertain. Trimming removed 5 bases at V and 6 bases at J, with 6 bases between. The CDR3 runs to 11 residues. Germline assignment: CDR1 SNHLY and CDR2 FYNNEI. The CDR3 sequence: CASSIGDTQYF. CDR3 DNA sequence: TGTGCCAGCAGTATCGGGGATACGCAGTATTTT.

The genes are TRBV7-2 and TRBJ2-7; 7 nucleotides line up with TRBD1. Losses at the gene ends were 3 bases for V and 5 bases for J; bases not matched to a gene: 10. Germline V gives CDR1 SGHTA, CDR2 FQGNSA. The CDR3 has 15 amino acids. The CDR3 reads CASSFSQGPRDEQYF. CDR3 in DNA: TGTGCCAGCAGCTTCTCACAGGGGCCGAGGGACGAGCAGTACTTC.

The V call is TRBV12-3 or TRBV12-4, the J call TRBJ2-2; a weak D match, TRBD1 (6 bases). The CDR3 runs to 13 residues. V lost 6 bases and J lost 5, with 10 bases in between. Here the CDR3 reads CASRRTETGELFF. As DNA, the CDR3 is TGTGCCAGCAGGCGGACAGAAACCGGGGAGCTGTTTTTT.

The chain is built from TRBV7-2 and TRBJ1-3; possible D gene TRBD1, 5 bases. V lost 4 bases and J lost 0, with 13 bases in between. The CDR3 sequence is 16 residues long. In germline, CDR1 is SGHTA, CDR2 FQGNSA. The CDR3 is CASSYGTPSSGNTIYF. In DNA, the CDR3 is TGTGCCAGCAGCTACGGGACTCCTAGCTCTGGAAACACCATATATTTT.

This chain uses TRBV5-4 with TRBJ1-3; a weak D match, TRBD1 (6 bases). V shed 8 bases and J shed 0 bases, with 15 bases lying between them. The CDR3 runs 15 residues. Germline-derived CDR1 and CDR2 are SGHNT and YYREEE (reference sequence). CDR3 nucleotide sequence: TGTGCCAGTTGGGACACCCCCCTCTCTGGAAACACCATATATTTT. This codes for CASWDTPLSGNTIYF.

This clone has just one count. The rearrangement joins TRBV5-1 to TRBJ2-5, with D possibly matching TRBD1 (5 bases). This CDR3 spans 15 amino acids. Germline-derived CDR1 and CDR2 are SGHRS and YFSETQ. Trimming left V 0 bases short and J 3 bases short, with 12 bases between. The CDR3 spells CASSLDGRGEETQYF. The CDR3 DNA sequence: TGCGCCAGCAGCTTGGATGGTAGGGGCGAAGAGACCCAGTACTTC.

The chain recombines TRBV6-2 or TRBV6-3 with TRBJ2-1; perhaps TRBD2 as D (5 bases). The CDR3 sequence is 13 residues long. Between the trimmed V and J ends, which lost 2 bases and 9 bases, there was a span of 11 bases. Germline V gene lookup returns CDR1 MNHEY and CDR2 SVGEGT. For the CDR3, the DNA is TGTGCCAGCAGTTACCAGGTTCGGGGTGAGCAGTTCTTC. Its translation is CASSYQVRGEQFF.

V gene TRBV10-2 combines with J gene TRBJ1-5; D perhaps matches TRBD1 (6 bases). The CDR3 covers 13 residues. The germline V and J ends were trimmed by 7 bases and 6 bases, with 13 bases remaining between them. Germline V gene lookup returns CDR1 WSHSY and CDR2 SAAADI. CDR3 sequence reads: CASMGKGGQPQHF. The CDR3 nucleotides are TGCGCCAGCATGGGAAAAGGGGGTCAGCCCCAGCATTTT.

This chain joins TRBV11-2 and TRBJ1-2; 7 bases are shared with TRBD1. Per the germline V gene, CDR1 is SGHAT and CDR2 is FQNNGV. J lost 5 bases, V lost 6 bases, and 9 bases had no gene match. The CDR3 runs 14 residues. For the CDR3, the DNA is TGTGCCAGCAGGAACCGGGACAGCTGGTATGGCTACACCTTC. Translated, it gives CASRNRDSWYGYTF.

Only one count was recorded for this clone. The chain couples TRBV5-1 to TRBJ2-7; D is undetermined. V was shortened by 0 bases and J by 0 bases, with 13 bases between the two germline ends. The CDR3 is 16 amino acids. Germline values: CDR1 SGHRS, CDR2 YFSETQ. CDR3 sequence (DNA): TGCGCCAGCAGCTTGGTGCGTTCACCGAACTCCTACGAGCAGTACTTC. This codes for CASSLVRSPNSYEQYF.

This clone has a single count. The genes are TRBV5-1 and TRBJ2-3; 13 positions match TRBD2. V shed 4 bases and J 3 bases; nucleotides not matched to a gene: 5. The CDR3 is made up of 16 amino acids. Germline loops: CDR1 SGHRS, CDR2 YFSETQ. CDR3 in amino acids: CASSPGLAGKTDTQYF. The CDR3 region has the DNA TGCGCCAGCAGCCCGGGACTAGCGGGGAAAACAGATACGCAGTATTTT.

The gene calls are TRBV27 and TRBJ1-1; D not resolved. The V and J ends lost 6 bases and 5 bases respectively, with 16 bases between them. Germline loops: CDR1 MNHEY, CDR2 SMNVEV (reference sequence). CDR3 length: 14 residues. CDR3 bases: TGTGCCAGCAGAGGAGGTACGGCGGGAACTGAAGCTTTCTTT. As protein: CASRGGTAGTEAFF.

The rearrangement links TRBV7-2 to TRBJ2-7; no clear D gene. The CDR3 sequence is 14 residues long. Per germline, CDR1 SGHTA and CDR2 FQGNSA. V lost 1 base to trimming and J lost 2 bases, with 9 bases between them. The CDR3 coding sequence is TGTGCCAGCAGCTTAGGGGCCCGACCCTACGAGCAGTACTTC. This sequence encodes CASSLGARPYEQYF.

The chain employs TRBV6-5 and TRBJ1-2, with D tentatively TRBD1 (6 bases). The germline gives CDR1 MNHEY, CDR2 SVGAGI. V shed 4 bases and J shed 8 bases, with 14 bases lying between them. CDR3 size: 13 residues. CDR3 protein: CASSSQGRGGYTF. CDR3 sequence (DNA): TGTGCCAGCAGTTCCCAGGGGCGTGGAGGCTACACCTTC.